Sequencing of this TCR beta chain was carried out in a study of blood T cells in healthy people across ages. The study, taken as a whole, reports: Researchers report that TCR beta diversity correlated strongly with naive T cell percentage. Observed TCR beta diversity per million T cells went down as age went up. This fall followed a roughly linear course with age.

Next came a second PCR, run for roughly 7 to 12 cycles, which used a sample-barcoded 5' primer along with a J-beta primer mix. Researchers report that a template-switch adaptor with 12 random nucleotides tagged each cDNA molecule. Each CDR3 protein is one row after TCRdb ran MiXCR on the 5' RACE reads. Altogether under 850,000 distinct CDR3 sequences are present, 35% to 40% being singletons, with the ten largest covering under 15%. In the case of this clonotype: The antigen is not known.

This CDR3 spans 15 amino acids. V dropped 1 base and J dropped 0 bases, with 10 bases sitting between them. Per the germline V gene, CDR1 is MNHNS and CDR2 is SASEGT. Isolation recovered at least 6.5 million PBMCs from every sample. This chain links TRBV6-1 with TRBJ2-7; D remains unclear. The sequenced sample was blood. This receptor was taken from a man aged 18 to 30 in good health. CDR3 region: CASSEVGYSSYEQYF. DNA for the CDR3: TGTGCCAGCAGTGAAGTAGGTTATAGCTCCTACGAGCAGTACTTC.